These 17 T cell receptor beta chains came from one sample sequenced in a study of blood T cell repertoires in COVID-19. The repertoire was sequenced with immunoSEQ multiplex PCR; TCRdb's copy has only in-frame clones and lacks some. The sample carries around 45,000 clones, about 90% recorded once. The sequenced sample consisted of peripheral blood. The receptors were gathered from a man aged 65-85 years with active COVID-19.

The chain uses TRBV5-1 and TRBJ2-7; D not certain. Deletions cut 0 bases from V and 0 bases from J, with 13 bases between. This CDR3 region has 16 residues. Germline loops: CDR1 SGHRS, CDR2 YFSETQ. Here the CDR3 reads CASSLGANTISYEQYF. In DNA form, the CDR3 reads TGCGCCAGCAGCTTGGGGGCCAACACCATCTCCTACGAGCAGTACTTC.

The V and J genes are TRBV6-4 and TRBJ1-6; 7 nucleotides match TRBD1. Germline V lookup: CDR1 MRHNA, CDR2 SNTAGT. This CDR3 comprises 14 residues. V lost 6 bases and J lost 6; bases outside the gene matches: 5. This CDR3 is CASSRDSLNSPLHF. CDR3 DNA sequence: TGTGCCAGCAGCCGGGACAGCCTTAATTCACCCCTCCACTTT.

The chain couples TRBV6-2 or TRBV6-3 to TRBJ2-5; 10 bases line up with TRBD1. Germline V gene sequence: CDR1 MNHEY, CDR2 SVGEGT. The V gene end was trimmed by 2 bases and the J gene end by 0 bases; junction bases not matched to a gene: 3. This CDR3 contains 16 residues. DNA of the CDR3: TGTGCCAGCAGTTACCCGGGACAGGGGTACCAAGAGACCCAGTACTTC. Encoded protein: CASSYPGQGYQETQYF.

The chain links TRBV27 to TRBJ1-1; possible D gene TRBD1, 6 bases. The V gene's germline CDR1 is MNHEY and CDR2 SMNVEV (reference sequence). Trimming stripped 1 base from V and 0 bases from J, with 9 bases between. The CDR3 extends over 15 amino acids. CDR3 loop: CASSLYQGLNTEAFF. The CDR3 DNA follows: TGTGCCAGCAGTTTATATCAGGGGCTGAACACTGAAGCTTTCTTT.

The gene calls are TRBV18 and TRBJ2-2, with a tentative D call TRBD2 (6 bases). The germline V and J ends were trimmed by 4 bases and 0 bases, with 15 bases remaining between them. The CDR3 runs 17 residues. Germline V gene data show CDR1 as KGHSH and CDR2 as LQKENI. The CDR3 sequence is CASSRDSSSANTGELFF. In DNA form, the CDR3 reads TGTGCCAGCTCACGGGACTCCTCCTCTGCGAACACCGGGGAGCTGTTTTTT.

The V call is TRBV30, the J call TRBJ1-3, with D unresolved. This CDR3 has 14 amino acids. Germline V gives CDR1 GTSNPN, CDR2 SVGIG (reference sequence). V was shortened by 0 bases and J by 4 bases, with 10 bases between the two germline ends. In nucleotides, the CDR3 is TGTGCCTGGAGTGTATCGTATCCCGGAAACACCATATATTTT. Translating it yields CAWSVSYPGNTIYF.

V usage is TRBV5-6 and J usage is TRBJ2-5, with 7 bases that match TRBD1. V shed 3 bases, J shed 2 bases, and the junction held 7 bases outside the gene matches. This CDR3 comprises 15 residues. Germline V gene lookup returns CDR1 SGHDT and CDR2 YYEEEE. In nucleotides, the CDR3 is TGTGCCAGCAGCTCGACATACAGGGGACAAGAGACCCAGTACTTC. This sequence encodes CASSSTYRGQETQYF.

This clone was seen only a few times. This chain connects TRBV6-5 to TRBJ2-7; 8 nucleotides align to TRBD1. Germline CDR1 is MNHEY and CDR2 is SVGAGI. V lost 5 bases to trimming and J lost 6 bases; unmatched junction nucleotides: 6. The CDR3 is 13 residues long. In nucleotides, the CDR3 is TGTGCCAGCAGTCCCCCAGGGGGCCGCGAGCAGTACTTC. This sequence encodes CASSPPGGREQYF.

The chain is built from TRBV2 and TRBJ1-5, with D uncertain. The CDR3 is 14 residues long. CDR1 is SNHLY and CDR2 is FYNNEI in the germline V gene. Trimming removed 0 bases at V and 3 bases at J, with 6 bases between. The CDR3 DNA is TGTGCCAGCAGTGAAGCCGGTAACAATCAGCCCCAGCATTTT. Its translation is CASSEAGNNQPQHF.

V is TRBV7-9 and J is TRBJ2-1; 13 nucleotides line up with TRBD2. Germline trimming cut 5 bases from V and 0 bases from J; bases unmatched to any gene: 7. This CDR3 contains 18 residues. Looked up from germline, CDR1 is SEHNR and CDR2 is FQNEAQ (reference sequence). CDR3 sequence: CASSHRLAGGNSYNEQFF. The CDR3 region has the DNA TGTGCCAGCAGCCATCGACTAGCGGGGGGAAACTCCTACAATGAGCAGTTCTTC.

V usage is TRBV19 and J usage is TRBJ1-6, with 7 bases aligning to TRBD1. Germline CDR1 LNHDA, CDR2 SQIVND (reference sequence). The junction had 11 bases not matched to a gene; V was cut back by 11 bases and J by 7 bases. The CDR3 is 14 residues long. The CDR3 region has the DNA TGTGCCGCCGCCGACAGGGTGGGGAATTCACCCCTCCACTTT. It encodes CAAADRVGNSPLHF.

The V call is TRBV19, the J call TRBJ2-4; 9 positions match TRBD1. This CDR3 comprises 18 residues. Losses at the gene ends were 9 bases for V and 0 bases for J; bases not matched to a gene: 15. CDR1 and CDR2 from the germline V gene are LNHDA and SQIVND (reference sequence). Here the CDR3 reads CASRANPGQGIAKNIQYF. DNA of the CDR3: TGTGCCAGCCGGGCCAACCCTGGACAGGGGATAGCCAAAAACATTCAGTACTTC.

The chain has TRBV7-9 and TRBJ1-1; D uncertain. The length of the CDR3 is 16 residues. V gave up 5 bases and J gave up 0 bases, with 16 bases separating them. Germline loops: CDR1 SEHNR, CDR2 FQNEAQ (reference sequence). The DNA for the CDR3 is TGTGCCAGCAGCCCCAGGTTGAGCGGCTTGAACACTGAAGCTTTCTTT. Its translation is CASSPRLSGLNTEAFF.

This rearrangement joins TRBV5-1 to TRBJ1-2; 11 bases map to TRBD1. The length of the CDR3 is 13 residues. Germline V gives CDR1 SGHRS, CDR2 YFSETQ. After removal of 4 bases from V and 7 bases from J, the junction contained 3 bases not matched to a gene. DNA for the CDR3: TGCGCCAGCAGCCCTGGACAGGGGGCTGGCTACACCTTC. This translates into CASSPGQGAGYTF.

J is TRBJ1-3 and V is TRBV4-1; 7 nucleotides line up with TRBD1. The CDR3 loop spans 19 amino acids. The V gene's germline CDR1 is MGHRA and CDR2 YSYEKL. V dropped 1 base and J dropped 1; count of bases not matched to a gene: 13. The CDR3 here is CASSQGVHRTGTSGNTIYF. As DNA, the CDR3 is TGCGCCAGCAGCCAAGGGGTACATAGGACAGGAACTTCTGGAAACACCATATATTTT.

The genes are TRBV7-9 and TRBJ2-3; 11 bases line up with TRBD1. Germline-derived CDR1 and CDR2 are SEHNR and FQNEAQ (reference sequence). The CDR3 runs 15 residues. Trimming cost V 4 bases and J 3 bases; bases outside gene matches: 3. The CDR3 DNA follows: TGTGCCAGCAGCTCTGGACAGGGGGCTACAGATACGCAGTATTTT. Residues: CASSSGQGATDTQYF.

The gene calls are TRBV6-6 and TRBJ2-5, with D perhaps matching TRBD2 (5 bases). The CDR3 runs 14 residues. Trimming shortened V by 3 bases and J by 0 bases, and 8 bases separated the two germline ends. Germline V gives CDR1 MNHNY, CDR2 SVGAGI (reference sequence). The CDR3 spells CASSYLDYQETQYF. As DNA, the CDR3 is TGTGCCAGCAGTTATCTGGACTACCAAGAGACCCAGTACTTC.